The T cell receptor beta chain under discussion was sequenced for a study of blood T cell repertoires in COVID-19. Study-wide background: T cells, B-cell-depleted T cells, or PBMCs provided the cDNA or gDNA that served as material.

Measured with immunoSEQ multiplex PCR; TCRdb has only the in-frame clones, and not every one. Among 200,000 to 250,000 clones, roughly 90% were seen once, and the ten largest hold 2.2%. Input material: peripheral blood. This receptor was identified in a man aged 25-40 years who had recovered from COVID-19.

CDR3 residues: CASSQDRGTSGVTQYF. In DNA, the CDR3 is TGCGCCAGCAGCCAAGATAGAGGGACTAGCGGCGTTACGCAGTATTTT. The chain combines TRBV4-3 with TRBJ2-3, with 11 bases matching TRBD2. The CDR3 has 16 residues. After removal of 0 bases from V and 8 bases from J, the junction contained 7 bases not matched to a gene. Germline V gives CDR1 LGHNA, CDR2 YSLEER.